This TCR beta chain is drawn from a study of a mutant IDH1 vaccine in newly diagnosed glioma. As for the study in general: In some groups vaccination began 4-6 weeks post-radiotherapy; others received it with temozolomide. Beforehand, treatment had been radiotherapy, temozolomide, or both; the majority received both. General study points: Induction of immune responses by the vaccine occurred in more than 85% of patients.

The data were produced by immunoSEQ multiplex PCR, yet TCRdb's version contains in-frame clones alone and is incomplete. The sample shows about 26,000 clones, around four fifths of them seen only once. Notes on this clone: Antigen: not known.

This sample's time point: week 35, safety follow-up. Each dose of the vaccine consisted of 300 ug of mutant IDH1 20-mer peptide, with topical imiquimod. This CDR3 is built from 15 residues. Trimming took off 1 base at V and 0 bases at J, with 7 bases between the two ends. Germline V gene data show CDR1 as SGHVS and CDR2 as FQNEAQ. This sequence joins TRBV7-8 and TRBJ1-5; perhaps TRBD1 as D (5 bases). This clonotype originated in a man younger than 45 with glioma. The sample was PBMCs, taken from a glioma patient whose treatment included an IDH1 peptide vaccine. The CDR3 is CASSLETVSNQPQHF. The CDR3 DNA follows: TGTGCCAGCAGCTTAGAGACAGTTAGCAATCAGCCCCAGCATTTT.